This TCR beta chain was obtained from a study of blood T cell repertoires in COVID-19. CDR3 size: 16 residues. From germline, CDR1 is SGDLS and CDR2 YYNGEE. Trimming took off 4 bases at V and 5 bases at J, with 18 bases between the two ends. Assay used: immunoSEQ multiplex PCR; TCRdb lists only in-frame clones, some missing. In the table there are 150,000 to 200,000 clones, approximately 85% of which are singletons. The chain carries TRBV9 and TRBJ2-2; the D gene is possibly TRBD2 (6 bases). Sequencing input: peripheral blood. The sequence derives from a man aged 35 to 55 who had recovered from COVID-19. The DNA for the CDR3 is TGTGCCAGCAGCCCGACTACCGGGGGAGCTACCGGGGAGCTGTTTTTT. Translation: CASSPTTGGATGELFF.